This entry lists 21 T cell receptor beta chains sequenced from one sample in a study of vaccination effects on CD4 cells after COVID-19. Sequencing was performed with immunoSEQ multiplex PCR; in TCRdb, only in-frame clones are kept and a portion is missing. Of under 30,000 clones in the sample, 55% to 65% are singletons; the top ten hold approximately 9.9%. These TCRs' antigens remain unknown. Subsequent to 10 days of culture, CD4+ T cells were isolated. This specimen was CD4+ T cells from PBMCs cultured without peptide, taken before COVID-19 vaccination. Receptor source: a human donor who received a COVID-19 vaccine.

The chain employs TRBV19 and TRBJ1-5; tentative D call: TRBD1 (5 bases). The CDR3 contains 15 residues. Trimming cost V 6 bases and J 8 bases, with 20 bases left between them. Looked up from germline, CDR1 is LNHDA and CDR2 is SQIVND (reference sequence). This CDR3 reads CASSFGTAGGKPQHF. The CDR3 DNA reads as TGTGCCAGTAGCTTCGGGACGGCTGGCGGAAAGCCCCAGCATTTT.

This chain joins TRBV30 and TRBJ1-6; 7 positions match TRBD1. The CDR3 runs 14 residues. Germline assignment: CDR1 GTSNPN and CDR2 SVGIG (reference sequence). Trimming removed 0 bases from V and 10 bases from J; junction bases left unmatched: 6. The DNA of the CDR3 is TGTGCCTGGAGTGTATTGGGACAGAGCTCACCCCTCCACTTT. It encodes CAWSVLGQSSPLHF.

CDR3: CATSDLGQGSGYTF. The CDR3 DNA follows: TGTGCCACCAGTGATTTGGGGCAGGGAAGTGGCTACACCTTC. The chain joins TRBV24-1 to TRBJ1-2; possibly TRBD1 for D (5 bases). The CDR3 spans 14 residues. V was pared by 0 bases and J by 7 bases, with 11 bases between. Per the germline V gene, CDR1 is KGHDR and CDR2 is SFDVKD.

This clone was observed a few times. CDR3 nucleotides: TGCAGCGTTGGATTGAGCACAGATACGCAGTATTTT. This gives the protein CSVGLSTDTQYF. The chain has TRBV29-1 and TRBJ2-3; D unclear. Per the germline V gene, CDR1 is SQVTM and CDR2 is ANQGSEA. This CDR3 spans 12 amino acids. Trimming left V 4 bases short and J 0 bases short, with 5 bases between.

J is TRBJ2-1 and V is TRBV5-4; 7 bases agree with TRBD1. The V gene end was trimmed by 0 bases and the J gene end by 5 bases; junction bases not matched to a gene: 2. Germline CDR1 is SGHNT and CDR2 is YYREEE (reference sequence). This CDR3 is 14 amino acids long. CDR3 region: CASSLGDRDNEQFF. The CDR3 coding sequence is TGTGCCAGCAGCTTGGGTGACAGGGACAATGAGCAGTTCTTC.

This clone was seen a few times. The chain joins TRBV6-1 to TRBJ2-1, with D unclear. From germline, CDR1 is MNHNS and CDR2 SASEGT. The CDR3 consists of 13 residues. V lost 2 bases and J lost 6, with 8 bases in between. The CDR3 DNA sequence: TGTGCCAGCAGTGAAATGAGACTCAATGAGCAGTTCTTC. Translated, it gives CASSEMRLNEQFF.

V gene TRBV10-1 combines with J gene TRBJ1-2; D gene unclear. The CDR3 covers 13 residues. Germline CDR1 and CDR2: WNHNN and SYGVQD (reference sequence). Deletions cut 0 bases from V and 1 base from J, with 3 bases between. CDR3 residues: CASSESGNYGYTF. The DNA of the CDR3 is TGCGCCAGCAGTGAGTCCGGTAACTATGGCTACACCTTC.

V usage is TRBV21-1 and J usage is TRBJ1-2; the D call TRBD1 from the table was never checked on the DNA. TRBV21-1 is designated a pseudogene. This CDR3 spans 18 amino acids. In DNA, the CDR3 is TGTGCCAGCAGCAAAGCGCTAATAGGGACACTTACCCCCTATGGCTACACCTTC. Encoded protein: CASSKALIGTLTPYGYTF.

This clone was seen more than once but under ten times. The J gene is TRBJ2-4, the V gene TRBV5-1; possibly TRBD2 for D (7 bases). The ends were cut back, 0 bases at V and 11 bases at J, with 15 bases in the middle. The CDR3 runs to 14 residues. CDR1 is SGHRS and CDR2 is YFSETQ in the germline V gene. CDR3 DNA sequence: TGCGCCAGCAGCTTGGAGGGGGGGTTTAAGCTTCAGTACTTC. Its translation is CASSLEGGFKLQYF.

As DNA, the CDR3 is TGTGCCAGCAGCTTAGGCCAGTATAGCAATCAGCCCCAGCATTTT. It encodes CASSLGQYSNQPQHF. The chain joins TRBV11-2 to TRBJ1-5; D ambiguous. Germline CDR1 is SGHAT and CDR2 is FQNNGV. Trimming removed 1 base from V and 0 bases from J, with 7 bases in between. The CDR3 is 15 residues long.

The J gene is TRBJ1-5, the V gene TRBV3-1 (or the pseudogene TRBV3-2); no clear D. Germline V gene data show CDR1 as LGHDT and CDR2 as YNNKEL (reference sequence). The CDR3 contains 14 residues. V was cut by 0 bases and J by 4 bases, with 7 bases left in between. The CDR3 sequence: CASSQDPANQPQHF. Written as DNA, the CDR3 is TGTGCCAGCAGCCAAGACCCAGCTAATCAGCCCCAGCATTTT.

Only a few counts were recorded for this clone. The CDR3 nucleotides read TGTGCCAGCTCACCATCGGGAATGAACACTGAAGCTTTCTTT. It translates to CASSPSGMNTEAFF. The J gene is TRBJ1-1, the V gene TRBV18, with unresolved D. The V end was cut by 2 bases, the J end by 0 bases, with 7 bases between. The CDR3 consists of 14 residues. Germline CDR1 KGHSH, CDR2 LQKENI.

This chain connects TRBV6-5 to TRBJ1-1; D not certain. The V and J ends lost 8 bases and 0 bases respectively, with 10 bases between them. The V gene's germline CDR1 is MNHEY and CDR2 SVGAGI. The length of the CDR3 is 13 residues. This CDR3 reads CASHRHLNTEAFF. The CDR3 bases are TGTGCCAGCCACCGACATTTGAACACTGAAGCTTTCTTT.

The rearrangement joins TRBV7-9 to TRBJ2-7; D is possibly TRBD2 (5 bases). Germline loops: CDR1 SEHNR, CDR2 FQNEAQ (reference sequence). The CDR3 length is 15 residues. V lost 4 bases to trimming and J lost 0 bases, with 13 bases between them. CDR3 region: CASSSPAGRSYEQYF. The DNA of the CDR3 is TGTGCCAGCAGCTCCCCGGCGGGCCGCTCCTACGAGCAGTACTTC.

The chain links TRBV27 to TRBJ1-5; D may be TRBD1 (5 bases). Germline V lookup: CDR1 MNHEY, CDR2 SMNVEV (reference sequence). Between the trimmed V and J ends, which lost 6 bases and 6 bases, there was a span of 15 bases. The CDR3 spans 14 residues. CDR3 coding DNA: TGTGCCAGCAGCGAAGTGGGGGTGGGTCAGCCCCAGCATTTT. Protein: CASSEVGVGQPQHF.

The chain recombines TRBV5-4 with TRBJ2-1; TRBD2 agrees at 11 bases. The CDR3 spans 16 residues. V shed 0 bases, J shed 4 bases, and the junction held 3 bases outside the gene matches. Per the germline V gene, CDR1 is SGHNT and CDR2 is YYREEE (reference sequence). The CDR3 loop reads CASSLGASGGYNEQFF. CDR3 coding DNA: TGTGCCAGCAGCTTGGGGGCTAGCGGGGGGTACAATGAGCAGTTCTTC.

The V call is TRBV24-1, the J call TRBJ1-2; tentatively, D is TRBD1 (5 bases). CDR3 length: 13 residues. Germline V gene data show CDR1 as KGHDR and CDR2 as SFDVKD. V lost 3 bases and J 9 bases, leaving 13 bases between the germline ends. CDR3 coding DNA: TGTGCCACCAGTGATACCGGGGGGAAACGCTACACCTTC. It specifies CATSDTGGKRYTF.

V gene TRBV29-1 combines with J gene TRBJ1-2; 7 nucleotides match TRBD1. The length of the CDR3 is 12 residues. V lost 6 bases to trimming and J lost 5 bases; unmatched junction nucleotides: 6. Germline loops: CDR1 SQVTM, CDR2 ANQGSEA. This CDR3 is CSVATGPYGYTF. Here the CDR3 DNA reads TGCAGCGTGGCGACAGGGCCATATGGCTACACCTTC.

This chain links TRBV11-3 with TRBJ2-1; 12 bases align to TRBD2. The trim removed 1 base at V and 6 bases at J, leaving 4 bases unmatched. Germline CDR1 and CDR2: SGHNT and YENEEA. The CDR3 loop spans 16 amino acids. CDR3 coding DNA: TGTGCCAGCAGCTTAGGCTTGGGACTAGCGGGCAATGAGCAGTTCTTC. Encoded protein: CASSLGLGLAGNEQFF.

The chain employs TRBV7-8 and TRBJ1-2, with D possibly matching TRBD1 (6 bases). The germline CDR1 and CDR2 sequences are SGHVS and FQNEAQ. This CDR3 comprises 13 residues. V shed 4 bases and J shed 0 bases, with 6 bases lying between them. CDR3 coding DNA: TGTGCCAGCAGCTACAGGGCTAACTATGGCTACACCTTC. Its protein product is CASSYRANYGYTF.

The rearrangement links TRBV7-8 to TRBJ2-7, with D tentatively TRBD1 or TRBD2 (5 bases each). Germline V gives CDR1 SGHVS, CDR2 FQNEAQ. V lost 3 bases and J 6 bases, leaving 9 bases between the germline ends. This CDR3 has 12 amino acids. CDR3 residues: CASSFPGAEQYF. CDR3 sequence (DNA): TGTGCCAGCAGCTTCCCCGGGGCCGAGCAGTACTTC.